The rows below give T cell receptor beta chains drawn from one sample of a study of T cells in Graves' hyperthyroidism and ophthalmopathy. Each CDR3 protein is one row after TCRdb ran MiXCR on the multiplex PCR reads. The table lists about 560,000 distinct CDR3 sequences, 16% of them singletons. The sample taken for sequencing was blood. The receptors were gathered from a woman under 30 with Graves' hyperthyroidism. CDR3s include the opening cysteine and the closing phenylalanine or tryptophan. Each record gives: V gene, CDR3 protein.

v_call: TRBV7-9
cdr3_aa: CASSRGRGTNYGYTF

v_call: TRBV5-6
cdr3_aa: CASSPGAGTAYGYTF

v_call: TRBV6-1
cdr3_aa: CASSAPDRVGTDTQYF

v_call: TRBV6-5
cdr3_aa: CASSYSQLAGSYNEQFF

v_call: TRBV7-9
cdr3_aa: CASSPRQAINEKLFF

v_call: TRBV6-1
cdr3_aa: CASTNQGEAFF

v_call: TRBV29-1
cdr3_aa: CSVGIGGMNNEQFF

v_call: TRBV6-1
cdr3_aa: CAIHRGGGYGYTF

v_call: TRBV6-1
cdr3_aa: CASRRGTSGVETQYF

v_call: TRBV11-2
cdr3_aa: CASSSQGSPDFLSNQPQHF

v_call: TRBV19
cdr3_aa: CASSFGTPNTIYF

v_call: TRBV28
cdr3_aa: CASILSSANTDTQYF

v_call: TRBV5-5
cdr3_aa: CASSPRASGGYNEQFF

v_call: TRBV7-9
cdr3_aa: CASSFGGLSYNEQFF

v_call: TRBV5-4
cdr3_aa: CASSRDRGRLNEQYF

v_call: TRBV7-2
cdr3_aa: CASSDRAAGLDEQYF

v_call: TRBV19
cdr3_aa: CASTPDRAQPQHF

v_call: TRBV29-1
cdr3_aa: CSVGLAGLTSYNEQFF

v_call: TRBV6-1
cdr3_aa: CASSQDGQNTEAFF

v_call: TRBV7-8
cdr3_aa: CASSPPGLPYGYTF

v_call: TRBV18
cdr3_aa: CASSPQGGLQETQYF

v_call: TRBV19
cdr3_aa: CASSKGQSYEQYF

v_call: TRBV7-9
cdr3_aa: CASSSTLEGPYEQYF

v_call: TRBV20-1
cdr3_aa: CSAREGQHYGYTF

v_call: TRBV6-8
cdr3_aa: CASSYYNRTPSYNEQFF

v_call: TRBV20-1
cdr3_aa: CSASVGDTQYF

v_call: TRBV7-9
cdr3_aa: CASRKTGLREKLFF

v_call: TRBV2
cdr3_aa: CASSVSSGSLPYEQYF

v_call: TRBV5-1
cdr3_aa: CASSTGQRNTEAFF

v_call: TRBV6-1
cdr3_aa: CASRLVLNTEAFF

v_call: TRBV19
cdr3_aa: CASSIVTVYSYNEQFF

v_call: TRBV7-2
cdr3_aa: CASSPIRGVNTEAFF

v_call: TRBV5-8
cdr3_aa: CASSLATGGGYGYTF

v_call: TRBV3-1
cdr3_aa: CASSHPAGGNIQYF

v_call: TRBV29-1
cdr3_aa: CSVEEQGGRTYEQYF

v_call: TRBV6-2/TRBV6-3
cdr3_aa: CASSSPTRWRGDTQYF

v_call: TRBV15
cdr3_aa: CATSRERGANEQFF

v_call: TRBV3-1
cdr3_aa: CASSQDRELFF

v_call: TRBV4-1
cdr3_aa: CASSQEPRGEKLFF

v_call: TRBV10-1
cdr3_aa: CASSEGTGIFSSYEQYF

v_call: TRBV2
cdr3_aa: CASRGTSGTDTQYF

v_call: TRBV7-2
cdr3_aa: CASSLGTLTPYTF

v_call: TRBV13
cdr3_aa: CASSLARLGSYGYTF

v_call: TRBV4-3
cdr3_aa: CASSQGIAAFYGYTF

v_call: TRBV2
cdr3_aa: CASSDRVRVAKNIQYF

v_call: TRBV7-9
cdr3_aa: CASSFGQNEAFF